This T cell receptor (beta chain) was recorded in a study of cytomegalovirus exposure and HLA in healthy donors. Findings and limits, study-wide: Per a prior analysis, the majority of TCR beta V segments were productive roughly 87% or roughly 30% of the time. In a later analysis, parvovirus B19, influenza, CMV and Epstein-Barr virus appeared linked to several top co-occurrence clusters. Indistinguishability led to the exclusion of some V segments, TRBV6-2 and TRBV6-3 included. Apart from CMV serostatus, no immune exposure information was available.

Note on this clone: Its antigen is not identified.

V was trimmed by 0 bases and J by 3 bases, leaving 16 bases between them. Germline-derived CDR1 and CDR2 are SGHNT and YYREEE (reference sequence). The CDR3 has 16 residues. The PCR made use of 60 Vbeta and 13 Jbeta primers. Sequencing used immunoSEQ multiplex PCR; TCRdb keeps in-frame clones, though not all of them. The data hold just over 150,000 clones, with 60% to 80% observed a single time. The V and J genes are TRBV5-4 and TRBJ2-7; D perhaps matches TRBD2 (7 bases). The clonotype originates from a woman in her fifties or sixties in good health and CMV-seropositive. Sequences were obtained from PBMCs. The CDR3 DNA sequence: TGTGCCAGCAGCTTGGAATGGGGGGGCGCAGACTACGAGCAGTACTTC. Amino acid sequence: CASSLEWGGADYEQYF.